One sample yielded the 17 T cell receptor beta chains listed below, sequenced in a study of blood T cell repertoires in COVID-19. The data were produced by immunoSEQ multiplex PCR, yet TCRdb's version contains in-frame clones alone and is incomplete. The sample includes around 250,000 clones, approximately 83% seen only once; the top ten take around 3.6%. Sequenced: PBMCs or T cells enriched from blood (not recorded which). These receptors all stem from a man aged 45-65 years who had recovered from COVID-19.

CDR3 sequence (DNA): TGTGCCAGCAGCCAAGAGCGGATGGGATCTGGACAGAACTCCTACAATGAGCAGTTCTTC. Amino acid sequence: CASSQERMGSGQNSYNEQFF. The chain employs TRBV4-2 and TRBJ2-1, with D possibly matching TRBD1 (6 bases). The CDR3 covers 20 residues. Germline lookup yields CDR1 LGHNA and CDR2 YNFKEQ. Deletions cut 0 bases from V and 0 bases from J, with 21 bases between.

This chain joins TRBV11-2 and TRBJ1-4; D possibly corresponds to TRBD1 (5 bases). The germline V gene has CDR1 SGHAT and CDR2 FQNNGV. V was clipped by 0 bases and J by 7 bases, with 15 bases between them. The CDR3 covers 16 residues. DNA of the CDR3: TGTGCCAGCAGCTTAGATCATCCCAGGGTCAGTGAAAAACTGTTTTTT. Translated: CASSLDHPRVSEKLFF.

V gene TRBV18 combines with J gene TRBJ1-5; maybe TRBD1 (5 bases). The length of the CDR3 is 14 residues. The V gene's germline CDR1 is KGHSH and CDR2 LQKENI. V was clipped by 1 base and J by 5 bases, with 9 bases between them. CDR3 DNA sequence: TGTGCCAGCTCACCACGGGCGGGGGATCAGCCCCAGCATTTT. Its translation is CASSPRAGDQPQHF.

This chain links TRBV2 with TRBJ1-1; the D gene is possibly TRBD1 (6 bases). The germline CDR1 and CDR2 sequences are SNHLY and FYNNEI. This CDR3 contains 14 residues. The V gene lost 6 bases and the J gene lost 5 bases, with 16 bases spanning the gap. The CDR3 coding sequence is TGTGCCAGCAGGGCGGCGGGGGCTCTGACTGAAGCTTTCTTT. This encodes CASRAAGALTEAFF.

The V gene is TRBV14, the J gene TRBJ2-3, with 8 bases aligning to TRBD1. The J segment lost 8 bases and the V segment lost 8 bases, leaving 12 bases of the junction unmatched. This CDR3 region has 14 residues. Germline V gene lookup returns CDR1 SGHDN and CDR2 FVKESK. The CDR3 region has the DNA TGTGCCAGCGCGCCGACAGGGGTACTGGTTACGCAGTATTTT. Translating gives CASAPTGVLVTQYF.

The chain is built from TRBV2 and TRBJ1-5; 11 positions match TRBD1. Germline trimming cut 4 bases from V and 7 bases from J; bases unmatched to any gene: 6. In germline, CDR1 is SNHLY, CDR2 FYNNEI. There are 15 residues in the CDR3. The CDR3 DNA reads TGTGCCAGCAGTGTGGACAGGGGGCTGGGGCAGCCCCAGCATTTT. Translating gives CASSVDRGLGQPQHF.

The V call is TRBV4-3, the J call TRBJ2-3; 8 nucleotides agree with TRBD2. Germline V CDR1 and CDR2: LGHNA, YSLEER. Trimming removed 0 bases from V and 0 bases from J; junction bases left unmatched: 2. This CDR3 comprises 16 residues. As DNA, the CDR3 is TGCGCCAGCAGCCAAGACTCTAGCGGGAGCACAGATACGCAGTATTTT. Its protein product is CASSQDSSGSTDTQYF.

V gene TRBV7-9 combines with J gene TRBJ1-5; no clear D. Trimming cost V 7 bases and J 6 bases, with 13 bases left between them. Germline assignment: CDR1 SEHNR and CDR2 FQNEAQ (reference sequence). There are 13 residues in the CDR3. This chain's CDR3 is CASKTPRFQPQHF. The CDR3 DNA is TGTGCCAGCAAAACACCACGATTTCAGCCCCAGCATTTT.

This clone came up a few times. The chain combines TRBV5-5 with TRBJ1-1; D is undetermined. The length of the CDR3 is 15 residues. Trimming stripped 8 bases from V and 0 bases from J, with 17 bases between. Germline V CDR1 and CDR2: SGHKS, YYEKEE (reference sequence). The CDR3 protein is CASHALSGLNTEAFF. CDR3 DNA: TGTGCCAGTCATGCCCTATCTGGGCTGAACACTGAAGCTTTCTTT.

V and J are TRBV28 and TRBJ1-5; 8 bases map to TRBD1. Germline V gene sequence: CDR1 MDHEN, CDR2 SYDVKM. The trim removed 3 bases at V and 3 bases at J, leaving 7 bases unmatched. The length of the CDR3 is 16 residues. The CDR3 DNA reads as TGTGCCAGCAGTTTTTTGCAGGGGGCCCTCAATCAGCCCCAGCATTTT. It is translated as CASSFLQGALNQPQHF.

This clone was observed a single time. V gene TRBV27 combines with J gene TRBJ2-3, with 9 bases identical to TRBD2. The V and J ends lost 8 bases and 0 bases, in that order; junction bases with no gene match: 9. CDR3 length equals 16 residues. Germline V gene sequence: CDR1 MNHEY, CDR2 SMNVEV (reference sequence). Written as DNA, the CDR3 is TGTGCCAGCTCCCTCGGACTAGCGCTAAGCACAGATACGCAGTATTTT. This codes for CASSLGLALSTDTQYF.

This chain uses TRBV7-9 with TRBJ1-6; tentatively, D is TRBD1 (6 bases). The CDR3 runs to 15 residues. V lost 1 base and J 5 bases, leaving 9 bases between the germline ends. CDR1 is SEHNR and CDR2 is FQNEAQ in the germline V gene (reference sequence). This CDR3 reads CASSLGAGDNSPLHF. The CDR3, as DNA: TGTGCCAGCAGCTTAGGCGCAGGGGATAATTCACCCCTCCACTTT.

The CDR3 sequence is CASSSSANYGYTF. The CDR3 coding sequence is TGTGCCAGCTCCTCGTCAGCTAACTATGGCTACACCTTC. The V gene is TRBV18, the J gene TRBJ1-2; D gene ambiguous. The CDR3 is 13 amino acids. Germline V gene data show CDR1 as KGHSH and CDR2 as LQKENI. The V and J ends lost 6 bases and 0 bases respectively, with 8 bases between them.

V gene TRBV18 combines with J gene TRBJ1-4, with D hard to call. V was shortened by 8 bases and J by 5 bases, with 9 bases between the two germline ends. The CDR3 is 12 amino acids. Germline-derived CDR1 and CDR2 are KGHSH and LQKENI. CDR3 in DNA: TGTGCCAGCCAGAACCCCAATGAAAAACTGTTTTTT. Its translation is CASQNPNEKLFF.

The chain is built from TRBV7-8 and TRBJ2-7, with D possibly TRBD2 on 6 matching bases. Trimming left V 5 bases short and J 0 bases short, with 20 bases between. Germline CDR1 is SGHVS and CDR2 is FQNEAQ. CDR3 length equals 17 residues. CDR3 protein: CASSRGGSVVSSYEQYF. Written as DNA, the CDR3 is TGTGCCAGCAGCCGAGGAGGGTCCGTGGTCAGCTCCTACGAGCAGTACTTC. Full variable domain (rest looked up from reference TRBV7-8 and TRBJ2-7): GAGVSQSPRYKVAKRGQDVALRCDPISGHVSLFWYQQALGQGPEFLTYFQNEAQLDKSGLPSDRFFAERPEGSVSTLKIQRTQQEDSAVYLCASSRGGSVVSSYEQYFGPGTRLTVT.

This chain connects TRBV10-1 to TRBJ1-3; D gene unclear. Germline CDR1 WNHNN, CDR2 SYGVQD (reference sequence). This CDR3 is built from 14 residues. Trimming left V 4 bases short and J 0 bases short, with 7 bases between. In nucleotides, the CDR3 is TGCGCCAGCAGTGCGGGTCACTCTGGAAACACCATATATTTT. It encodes CASSAGHSGNTIYF.

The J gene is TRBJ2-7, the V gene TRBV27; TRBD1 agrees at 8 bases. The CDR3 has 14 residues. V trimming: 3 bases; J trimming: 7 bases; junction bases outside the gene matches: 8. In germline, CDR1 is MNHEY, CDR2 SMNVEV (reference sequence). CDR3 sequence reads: CASSFREQGGEQYF. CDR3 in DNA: TGTGCCAGCAGTTTCAGGGAACAGGGGGGAGAGCAGTACTTC.